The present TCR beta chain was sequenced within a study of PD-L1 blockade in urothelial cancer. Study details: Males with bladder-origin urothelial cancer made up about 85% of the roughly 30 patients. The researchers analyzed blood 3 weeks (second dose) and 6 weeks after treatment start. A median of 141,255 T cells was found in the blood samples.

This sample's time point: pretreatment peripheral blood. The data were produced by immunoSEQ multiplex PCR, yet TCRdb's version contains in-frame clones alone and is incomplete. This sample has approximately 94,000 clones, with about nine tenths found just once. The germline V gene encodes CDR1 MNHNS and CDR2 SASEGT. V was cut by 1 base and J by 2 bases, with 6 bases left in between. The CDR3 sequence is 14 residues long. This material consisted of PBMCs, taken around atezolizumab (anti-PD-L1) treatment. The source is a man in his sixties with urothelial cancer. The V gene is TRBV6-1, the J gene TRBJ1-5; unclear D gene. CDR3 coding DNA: TGTGCCAGCAGTGAAGGGTGGCGCAATCAGCCCCAGCATTTT. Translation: CASSEGWRNQPQHF.